This entry concerns a single T cell receptor (beta chain). Germline values: CDR1 KGHDR, CDR2 SFDVKD. There are 11 residues in the CDR3. Trimming cost V 9 bases and J 0 bases, with 3 bases left between them. The data stem from a study of blood T cell repertoires in COVID-19. The protocol was immunoSEQ multiplex PCR, while the TCRdb copy is restricted to in-frame clones and leaves out a portion. The data hold some 200,000 clones, with 85% to 90% observed a single time. The V call is TRBV24-1, the J call TRBJ2-3; unclear D gene. The sample comprised peripheral blood. The source is a man at least 80 years old with acute or convalescent COVID-19. The CDR3 DNA follows: TGTGCCACCGGCAGCACAGATACGCAGTATTTT. Protein sequence: CATGSTDTQYF.